The clone carrying this TCR beta chain was seen many times. Its cognate antigen is unknown. PCR was performed a second time for 7 to 11 cycles using a sample-barcoded 5' primer and a J-beta primer mix. CDR3-containing paired-end reads numbered at least 3 million in each sample. TCRdb called the 5' RACE reads again in MiXCR, with one record for every CDR3 protein. Among 780,000 or so distinct CDR3 sequences listed, more than 50% were seen once. This sample is part of a study of blood T cells in healthy people across ages. Germline values: CDR1 SNHLY, CDR2 FYNNEI. After removal of 4 bases from V and 1 base from J, the junction contained 11 bases not matched to a gene. The CDR3 totals 17 residues. The amount of total RNA extracted per sample was at least 6 micrograms. The study, taken as a whole, reports: Unknown donor CMV status possibly confounded expanded clonotype changes. Correlation between TCR beta diversity and naive T cell percentage was strong.

This sequence was found in a middle-aged man in good health. Sequencing was carried out using blood. The chain couples TRBV2 to TRBJ2-7; 9 bases match TRBD1. CDR3 sequence: CASSVQTSGTGSYEQYF. The CDR3 DNA reads TGTGCCAGCAGTGTCCAAACATCCGGGACAGGGTCCTACGAGCAGTACTTC.